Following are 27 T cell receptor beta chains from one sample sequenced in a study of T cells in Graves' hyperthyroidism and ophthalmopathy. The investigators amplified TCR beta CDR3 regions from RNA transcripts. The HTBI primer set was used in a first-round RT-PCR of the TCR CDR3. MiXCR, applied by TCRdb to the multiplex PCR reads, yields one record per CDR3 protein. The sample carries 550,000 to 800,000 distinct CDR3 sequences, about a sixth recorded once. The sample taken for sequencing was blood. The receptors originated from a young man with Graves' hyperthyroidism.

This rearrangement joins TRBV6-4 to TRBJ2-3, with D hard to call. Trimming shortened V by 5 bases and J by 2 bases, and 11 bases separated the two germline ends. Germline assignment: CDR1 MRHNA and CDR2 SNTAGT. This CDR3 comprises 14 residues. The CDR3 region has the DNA TGTGCCAGCAGTTATGACACGACCACAGATACGCAGTATTTT. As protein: CASSYDTTTDTQYF.

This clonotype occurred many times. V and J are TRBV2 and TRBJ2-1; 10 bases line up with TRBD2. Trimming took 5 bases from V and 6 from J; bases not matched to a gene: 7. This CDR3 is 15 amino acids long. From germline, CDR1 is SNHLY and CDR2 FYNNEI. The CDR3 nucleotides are TGTGCCAGCAGTCGGACTAGCGGACCTTCCAATGAGCAGTTCTTC. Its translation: CASSRTSGPSNEQFF. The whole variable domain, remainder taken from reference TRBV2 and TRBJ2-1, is EPEVTQTPSHQVTQMGQEVILRCVPISNHLYFYWYRQILGQKVEFLVSFYNNEISEKSEIFDDQFSVERPDGSNFTLKIRSTKLEDSAMYFCASSRTSGPSNEQFFGPGTRLTVL.

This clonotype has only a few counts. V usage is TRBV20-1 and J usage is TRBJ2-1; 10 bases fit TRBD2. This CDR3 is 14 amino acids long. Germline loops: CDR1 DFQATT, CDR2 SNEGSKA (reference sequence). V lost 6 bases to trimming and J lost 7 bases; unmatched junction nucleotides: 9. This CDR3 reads CSAQSGRAGNEQFF. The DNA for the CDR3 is TGCAGTGCCCAAAGCGGGAGGGCCGGTAATGAGCAGTTCTTC.

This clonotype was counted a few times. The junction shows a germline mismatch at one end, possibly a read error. The CDR3 sequence: CATSGDRGWFGEQYF. The CDR3 coding sequence is TGTGCCACCAGCGGAGACAGGGGCTGGTTTGGTGAGCAGTACTTC. This chain connects TRBV15 to TRBJ2-7, with 8 bases matching TRBD1. Looked up from germline, CDR1 is LNHNV and CDR2 is YYDKDF (reference sequence). This CDR3 is 15 amino acids long. The full variable domain, in which reference TRBV15 and TRBJ2-7 provide the parts outside the CDR3, is DAMVIQNPRYQVTQFGKPVTLSCSQTLNHNVMYWYQQKSSQAPKLLFHYYDKDFNNEADTPDNFQSRRPNTSFCFLDIRSPGLGDTAMYLCATSGDRGWFGEQYFGPGTRLTVT.

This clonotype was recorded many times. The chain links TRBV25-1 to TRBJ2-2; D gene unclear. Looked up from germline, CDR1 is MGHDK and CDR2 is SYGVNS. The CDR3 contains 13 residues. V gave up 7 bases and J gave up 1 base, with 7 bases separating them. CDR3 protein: CASMAGNTGELFF. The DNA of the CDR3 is TGTGCCAGCATGGCAGGGAACACCGGGGAGCTGTTTTTT.

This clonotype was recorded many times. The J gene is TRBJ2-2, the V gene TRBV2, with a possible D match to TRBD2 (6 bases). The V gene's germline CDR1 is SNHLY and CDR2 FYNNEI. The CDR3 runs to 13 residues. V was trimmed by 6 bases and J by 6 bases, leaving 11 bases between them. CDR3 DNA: TGTGCCAGCAGCAGGGAGGTGGCCGGGGAGCTGTTTTTT. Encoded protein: CASSREVAGELFF.

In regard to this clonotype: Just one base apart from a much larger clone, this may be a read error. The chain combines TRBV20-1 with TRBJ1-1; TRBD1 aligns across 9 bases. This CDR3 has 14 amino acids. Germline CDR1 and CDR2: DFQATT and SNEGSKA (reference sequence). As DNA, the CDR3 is TGCACGGGTAATCCCGGGACAGGGCTCACTGAAGCTTTCTTT. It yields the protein CTGNPGTGLTEAFF.

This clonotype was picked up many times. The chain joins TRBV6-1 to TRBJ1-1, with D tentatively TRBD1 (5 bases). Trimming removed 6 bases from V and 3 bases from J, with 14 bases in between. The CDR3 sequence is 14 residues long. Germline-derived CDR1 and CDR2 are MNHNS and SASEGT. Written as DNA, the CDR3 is TGTGCCAGCAGGAGGGGTCCAGCAGACACTGAAGCTTTCTTT. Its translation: CASRRGPADTEAFF.

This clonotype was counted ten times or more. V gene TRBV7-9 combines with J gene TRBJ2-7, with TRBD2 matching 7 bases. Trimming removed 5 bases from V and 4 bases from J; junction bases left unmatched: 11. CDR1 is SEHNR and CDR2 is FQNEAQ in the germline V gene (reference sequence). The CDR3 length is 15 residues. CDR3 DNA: TGTGCCAGCAGCCTGGCGGTCACTAGCGATTACGAGCAGTACTTC. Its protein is CASSLAVTSDYEQYF.

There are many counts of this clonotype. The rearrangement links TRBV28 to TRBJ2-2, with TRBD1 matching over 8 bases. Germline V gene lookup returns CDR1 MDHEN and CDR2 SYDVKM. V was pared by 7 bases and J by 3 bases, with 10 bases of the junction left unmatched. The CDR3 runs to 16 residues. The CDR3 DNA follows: TGTGCCAGCACCAAGCCTTGGACAGGGTACACCGGGGAGCTGTTTTTT. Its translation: CASTKPWTGYTGELFF.

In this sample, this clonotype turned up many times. In DNA, the CDR3 is TGCAGCGTTGACAGGGGTTACACCGGGGAGCTGTTTTTT. Translating gives CSVDRGYTGELFF. The V call is TRBV29-1, the J call TRBJ2-2, with TRBD1 as a possible D gene (6 bases). Deletions cut 3 bases from V and 3 bases from J, with 8 bases between. This CDR3 contains 13 residues. Germline lookup yields CDR1 SQVTM and CDR2 ANQGSEA.

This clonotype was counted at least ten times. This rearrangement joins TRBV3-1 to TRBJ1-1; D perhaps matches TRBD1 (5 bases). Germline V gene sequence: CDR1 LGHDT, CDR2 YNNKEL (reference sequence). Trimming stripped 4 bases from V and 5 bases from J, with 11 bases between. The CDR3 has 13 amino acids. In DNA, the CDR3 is TGTGCCAGCAGCCTCGCAGGGATTACTGAAGCTTTCTTT. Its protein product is CASSLAGITEAFF.

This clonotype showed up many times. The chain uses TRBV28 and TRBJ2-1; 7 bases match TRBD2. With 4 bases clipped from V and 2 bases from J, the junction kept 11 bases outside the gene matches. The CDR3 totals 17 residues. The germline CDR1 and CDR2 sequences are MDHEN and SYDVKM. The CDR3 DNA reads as TGTGCCAGCAGTTATCCCCTGGCGGGAGTGACCTACAATGAGCAGTTCTTC. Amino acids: CASSYPLAGVTYNEQFF.

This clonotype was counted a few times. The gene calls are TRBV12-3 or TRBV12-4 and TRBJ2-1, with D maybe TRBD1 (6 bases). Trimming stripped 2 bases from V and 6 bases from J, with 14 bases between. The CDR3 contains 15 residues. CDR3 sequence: CASSLQAGAPNEQFF. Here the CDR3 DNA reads TGTGCCAGCAGTTTACAGGCAGGGGCCCCCAATGAGCAGTTCTTC.

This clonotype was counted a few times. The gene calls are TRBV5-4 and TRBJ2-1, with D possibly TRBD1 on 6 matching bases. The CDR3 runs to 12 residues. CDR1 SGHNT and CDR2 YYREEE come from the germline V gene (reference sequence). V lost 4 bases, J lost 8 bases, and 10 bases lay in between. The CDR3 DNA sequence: TGTGCCAGCAGCCAACAGGGTTATGAGCAGTTCTTC. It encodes CASSQQGYEQFF.

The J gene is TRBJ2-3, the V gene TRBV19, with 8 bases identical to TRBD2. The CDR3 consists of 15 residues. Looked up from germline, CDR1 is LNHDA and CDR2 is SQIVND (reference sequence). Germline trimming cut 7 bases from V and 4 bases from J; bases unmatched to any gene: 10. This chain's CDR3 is CASNAGTSRPDTQYF. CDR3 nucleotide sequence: TGTGCCAGTAATGCCGGGACTAGTAGGCCAGATACGCAGTATTTT.

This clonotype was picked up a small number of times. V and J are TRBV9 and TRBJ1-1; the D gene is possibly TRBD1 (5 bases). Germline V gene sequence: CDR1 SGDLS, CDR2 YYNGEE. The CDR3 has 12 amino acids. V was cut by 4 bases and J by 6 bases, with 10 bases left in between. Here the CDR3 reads CASSPEGPEAFF. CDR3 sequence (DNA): TGTGCCAGCAGCCCTGAGGGGCCTGAAGCTTTCTTT.

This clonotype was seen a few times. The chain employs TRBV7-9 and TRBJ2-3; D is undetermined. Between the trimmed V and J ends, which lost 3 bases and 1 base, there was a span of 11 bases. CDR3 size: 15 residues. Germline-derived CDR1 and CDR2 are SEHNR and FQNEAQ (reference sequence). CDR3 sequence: CASSFIDIRTDTQYF. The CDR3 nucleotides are TGTGCCAGCAGCTTCATAGACATTCGCACAGATACGCAGTATTTT.

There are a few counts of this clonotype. The CDR3 region has the DNA TGCAGTGCTAGAGAAGACAGTGACACTGAAGCTTTCTTT. Translating gives CSAREDSDTEAFF. The chain combines TRBV20-1 with TRBJ1-1, with D possibly being TRBD1 (5 bases). Trimming pared 0 bases from V and 3 bases from J, leaving 8 bases between. In germline, CDR1 is DFQATT, CDR2 SNEGSKA (reference sequence). The CDR3 loop spans 13 amino acids.

The CDR3 coding sequence is TGTGCCTGGACCTCCTTCCCGGGACAGGGTCTGTACGAGCAGTACTTC. Translated, it gives CAWTSFPGQGLYEQYF. The chain joins TRBV30 to TRBJ2-7, with 9 bases aligning to TRBD1. The V segment lost 4 bases and the J segment 4 bases; nucleotides outside the gene matches: 14. This CDR3 is built from 16 residues. CDR1 is GTSNPN and CDR2 is SVGIG in the germline V gene (reference sequence).

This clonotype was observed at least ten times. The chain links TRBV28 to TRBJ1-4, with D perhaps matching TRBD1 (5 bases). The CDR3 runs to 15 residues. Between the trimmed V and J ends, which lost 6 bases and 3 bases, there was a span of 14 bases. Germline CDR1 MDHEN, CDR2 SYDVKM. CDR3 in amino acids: CASSITGPSNEKLFF. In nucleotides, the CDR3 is TGTGCCAGCAGCATAACGGGACCGTCTAATGAAAAACTGTTTTTT.

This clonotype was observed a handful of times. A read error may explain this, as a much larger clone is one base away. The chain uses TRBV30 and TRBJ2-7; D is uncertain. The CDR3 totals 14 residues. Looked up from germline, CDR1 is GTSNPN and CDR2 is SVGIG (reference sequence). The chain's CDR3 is CTWTRVVRSYEQYF. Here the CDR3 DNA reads TGTACCTGGACCCGGGTTGTCCGCTCCTACGAGCAGTACTTC.

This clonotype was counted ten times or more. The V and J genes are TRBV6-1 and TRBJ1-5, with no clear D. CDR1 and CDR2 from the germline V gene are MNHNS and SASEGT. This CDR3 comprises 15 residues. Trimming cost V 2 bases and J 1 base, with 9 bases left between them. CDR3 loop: CASSELGPSNQPQHF. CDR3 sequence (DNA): TGTGCCAGCAGTGAACTTGGGCCGAGCAATCAGCCCCAGCATTTT.

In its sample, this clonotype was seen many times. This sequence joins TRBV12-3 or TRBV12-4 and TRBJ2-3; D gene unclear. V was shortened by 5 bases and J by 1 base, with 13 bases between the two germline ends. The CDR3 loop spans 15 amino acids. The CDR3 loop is CASSTWTMGTDTQYF. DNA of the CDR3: TGTGCCAGCAGTACTTGGACCATGGGCACAGATACGCAGTATTTT.

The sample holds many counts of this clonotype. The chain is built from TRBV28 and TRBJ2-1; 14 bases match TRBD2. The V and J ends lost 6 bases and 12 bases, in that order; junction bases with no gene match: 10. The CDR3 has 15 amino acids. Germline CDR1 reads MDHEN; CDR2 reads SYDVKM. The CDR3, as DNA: TGTGCCAGCAGGCCCGGGACTAGCGGGAGTTTCGGGCAGTTCTTC. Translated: CASRPGTSGSFGQFF.

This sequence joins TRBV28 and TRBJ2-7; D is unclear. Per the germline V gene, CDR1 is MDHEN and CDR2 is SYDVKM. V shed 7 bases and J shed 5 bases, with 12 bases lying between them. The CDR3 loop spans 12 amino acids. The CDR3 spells CASNSVLDEQYF. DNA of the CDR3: TGTGCCAGCAACTCCGTTCTCGACGAGCAGTACTTC.

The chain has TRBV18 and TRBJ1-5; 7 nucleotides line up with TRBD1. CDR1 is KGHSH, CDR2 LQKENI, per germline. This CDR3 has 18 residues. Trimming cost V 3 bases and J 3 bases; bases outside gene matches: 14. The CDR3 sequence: CASSPMPIGDSLNQPQHF. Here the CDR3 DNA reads TGTGCCAGCTCACCGATGCCGATTGGGGACAGTCTCAATCAGCCCCAGCATTTT.